The clone carrying this T cell receptor beta chain appeared many times. Antigen unknown. A second about 7 to 12 cycle PCR used barcoded and J-beta primers. Every cDNA was tagged by a template-switch adaptor with 12 random nucleotides. In TCRdb, the 5' RACE reads were re-called with MiXCR into one record per CDR3 protein. This sample yields 630,000 or so distinct CDR3 sequences, of which less than 40% are seen a single time; 15% belongs to the top ten. The sample originates from a study of blood T cells in healthy people across ages. Overall study results and limits: Unsorted PBMC material precluded a definitive naive versus antigen-experienced comparison. A roughly linear age-dependent decrease characterized TCR beta diversity per million T cells.

Germline V gene lookup returns CDR1 DFQATT and CDR2 SNEGSKA (reference sequence). This CDR3 is 14 amino acids long. V shed 0 bases and J shed 9 bases, with 17 bases lying between them. Donation came from healthy Caucasian individuals in Russia who were aged about 6 to 90. The TCR sequence derives from an elderly woman in good health. The V and J genes are TRBV20-1 and TRBJ2-5; D gene ambiguous. Sequenced input: blood. This chain's CDR3 is CSARDGRLVGPQYF. For the CDR3, the DNA is TGCAGTGCTAGAGATGGGCGGCTCGTCGGTCCCCAGTACTTC.